Listed here is a single TCR beta chain. Sequencing was performed with immunoSEQ multiplex PCR; in TCRdb, only in-frame clones are kept and a portion is missing. The table has fewer than 600,000 clones, roughly nine tenths seen once; the top ten hold roughly 0.92%. Seattle patients were enrolled while actively infected and followed longitudinally. The sample originates from a study of blood T cell repertoires in COVID-19. Study-wide background: There were acute and convalescent COVID-19 samples, and they came from the United States, Italy and Spain. PBMCs, B-cell-depleted T cells, or T cells provided the cDNA or gDNA that made up the material.

Trimming pared 2 bases from V and 2 bases from J, leaving 9 bases between. Germline values: CDR1 MNHEY, CDR2 SMNVEV (reference sequence). The CDR3 contains 14 residues. This clonotype originated in a man aged 18 to 29 with COVID-19, enrolled during active disease. Sequenced sample: peripheral blood. The V and J genes are TRBV27 and TRBJ2-5, with D perhaps matching TRBD2 (5 bases). The CDR3 loop is CASSLGQRQETQYF. CDR3 nucleotides: TGTGCCAGCAGTTTAGGCCAGCGGCAAGAGACCCAGTACTTC.